This passage covers 23 T cell receptor beta chains from one sample sequenced in a study of beta chain features in type 1 diabetes (dated by TCRdb to 2016 to 2019). Library creation used the immunoSEQ multiplex PCR assay. The High Capacity cDNA Reverse Transcription Kit was used to reverse transcribe all of the isolated RNA, meaning that expressed TCRB transcripts were what got sequenced. TCRdb's version of the immuneACCESS table is confined to in-frame rearrangements and falls short of the full clone set. An unresolved V gene accounts for under half of the shortfall where checked; the remainder is of unknown origin. This sample comprises 310,000 or so clones, 15% of them detected only once. In total, the top ten clones hold 0.015% to 0.017% of the sample. Results and caveats for the whole study, not just this receptor: Type 1 diabetes patients showed a moderate but significant shortening of TCRB CDR3 length in all four CD4+ subsets.

These receptors' antigens are unknown. The sequenced sample was naive CD4+ T cells from blood. The sample's cell subset or site label, in plain terms: true naive CD4+ T cells. All receptors derive from a man between 18 and 29 years old with type 1 diabetes.

The genes are TRBV7-9 and TRBJ1-2, with TRBD1 identical over 7 bases. In germline, CDR1 is SEHNR, CDR2 FQNEAQ (reference sequence). The length of the CDR3 is 16 residues. The V segment lost 2 bases and the J segment 4 bases; nucleotides outside the gene matches: 10. The CDR3 nucleotides read TGTGCCAGCAGCTTACGAAGGGGGCAGGAGAGCTATGGCTACACCTTC. The encoded protein is CASSLRRGQESYGYTF. Combining the CDR3 with reference TRBV7-9 and TRBJ1-2 gives the whole variable domain DTGVSQNPRHKITKRGQNVTFRCDPISEHNRLYWYRQTLGQGPEFLTYFQNEAQLEKSRLLSDRFSAERPKGSFSTLEIQRTEQGDSAMYLCASSLRRGQESYGYTFGSGTRLTVV.

The V call is TRBV6-1, the J call TRBJ2-7, with 8 bases that match TRBD2. Germline V CDR1 and CDR2: MNHNS, SASEGT. The CDR3 totals 13 residues. Trimming cost V 8 bases and J 3 bases; bases outside gene matches: 6. CDR3 sequence reads: CASPGAGDYEQYF. The CDR3 nucleotides are TGTGCCAGCCCTGGAGCGGGGGACTACGAGCAGTACTTC.

This clone was seen more than once but under ten times. The chain is built from TRBV27 and TRBJ2-7, with TRBD1 matching over 7 bases. CDR1 and CDR2 (germline): MNHEY, SMNVEV (reference sequence). CDR3 size: 15 residues. Trimming cost V 2 bases and J 3 bases; bases outside gene matches: 7. For the CDR3, the DNA is TGTGCCAGCAGTTTAAAGGGGGACAGCTACTACGAGCAGTACTTC. It codes for CASSLKGDSYYEQYF.

The chain uses TRBV2 and TRBJ1-2, with a tentative D call TRBD1 (6 bases). V lost 5 bases and J lost 4, with 17 bases in between. Germline-derived CDR1 and CDR2 are SNHLY and FYNNEI. CDR3 length equals 15 residues. CDR3 residues: CASSSTGTGFYGYTF. The CDR3 DNA sequence: TGTGCCAGCAGTTCCACCGGCACAGGGTTCTATGGCTACACCTTC.

The rearrangement uses TRBV11-2 and TRBJ2-1, with 7 bases aligning to TRBD1. CDR1 is SGHAT, CDR2 FQNNGV, per germline. The J segment lost 8 bases and the V segment lost 8 bases, leaving 15 bases of the junction unmatched. CDR3 length: 15 amino acids. In DNA form, the CDR3 reads TGTGCCAGCGGAGACCGGGACAGCTTTGGCCATGAGCAGTTCTTC. Encoded protein: CASGDRDSFGHEQFF. The full variable domain, rest sourced from reference TRBV11-2 and TRBJ2-1, is EAGVAQSPRYKIIEKRQSVAFWCNPISGHATLYWYQQILGQGPKLLIQFQNNGVVDDSQLPKDRFSAERLKGVDSTLKIQPAKLEDSAVYLCASGDRDSFGHEQFFGPGTRLTVL.

The rearrangement uses TRBV5-5 and TRBJ2-2; 8 bases are a match to TRBD1. Germline trimming cut 0 bases from V and 5 bases from J; bases unmatched to any gene: 3. The CDR3 runs 15 residues. Germline CDR1 SGHKS, CDR2 YYEKEE (reference sequence). The CDR3 DNA is TGTGCCAGCAGCTTGGTACAGGGGGTAACCGGGGAGCTGTTTTTT. It codes for CASSLVQGVTGELFF.

CDR3 DNA: TGTGCCATCAGTGACAGGGGGAACACTGAAGCTTTCTTT. It yields the protein CAISDRGNTEAFF. The chain employs TRBV10-3 and TRBJ1-1, with D possibly matching TRBD1 (6 bases). This CDR3 has 13 amino acids. Between the trimmed V and J ends, which lost 3 bases and 1 base, there was a span of 6 bases. Germline values: CDR1 ENHRY, CDR2 SYGVKD.

The chain carries TRBV7-2 and TRBJ2-7; maybe TRBD2 (6 bases). Trimming left V 7 bases short and J 0 bases short, with 19 bases between. Germline V gene lookup returns CDR1 SGHTA and CDR2 FQGNSA. This CDR3 is built from 16 residues. DNA for the CDR3: TGTGCCAGCAAGTATCTAGCGTGGGGGAGCTCCTACGAGCAGTACTTC. The encoded protein is CASKYLAWGSSYEQYF.

The chain couples TRBV28 to TRBJ2-3; no clear D gene. The CDR3 runs to 12 residues. Germline CDR1 reads MDHEN; CDR2 reads SYDVKM. Trimming left V 0 bases short and J 8 bases short, with 6 bases between. CDR3 residues: CASSLWRSTQYF. DNA of the CDR3: TGTGCCAGCAGTTTATGGCGTAGTACGCAGTATTTT.

This clone was seen only a few times. V usage is TRBV28 and J usage is TRBJ2-2, with D maybe TRBD1 (5 bases). This CDR3 region has 14 residues. Trimming shortened V by 2 bases and J by 6 bases, and 10 bases separated the two germline ends. Germline CDR1 MDHEN, CDR2 SYDVKM. CDR3 DNA sequence: TGTGCCAGCAGTTTAGCCAGGGATGCCGGGGAGCTGTTTTTT. Its translation is CASSLARDAGELFF.

Only a few counts were recorded for this clone. This chain uses TRBV10-3 with TRBJ2-1, with TRBD1 as a possible D gene (6 bases). The length of the CDR3 is 14 residues. V lost 10 bases and J lost 3, with 16 bases in between. Per the germline V gene, CDR1 is ENHRY and CDR2 is SYGVKD. DNA of the CDR3: TGTGCCACCGACCAAGGGACAAACTACAATGAGCAGTTCTTC. Translating gives CATDQGTNYNEQFF.

The gene calls are TRBV4-2 and TRBJ2-3; D gene uncertain. The CDR3 covers 16 residues. Germline assignment: CDR1 LGHNA and CDR2 YNFKEQ. Trimming removed 0 bases at V and 2 bases at J, with 12 bases between. This chain's CDR3 is CASSQEPGEATDTQYF. The CDR3 nucleotides read TGTGCCAGCAGCCAAGAACCCGGAGAAGCCACAGATACGCAGTATTTT.

This clone was detected only a few times. The chain combines TRBV28 with TRBJ2-7; D remains unclear. V was pared by 4 bases and J by 3 bases, with 10 bases between. Germline V lookup: CDR1 MDHEN, CDR2 SYDVKM. There are 13 residues in the CDR3. The CDR3 region is CASSSKLSYEQYF. The CDR3 DNA is TGTGCCAGCAGTTCCAAGCTGAGCTACGAGCAGTACTTC. Full variable domain (outside the CDR3, taken from reference TRBV28 and TRBJ2-7): DVKVTQSSRYLVKRTGEKVFLECVQDMDHENMFWYRQDPGLGLRLIYFSYDVKMKEKGDIPEGYSVSREKKERFSLILESASTNQTSMYLCASSSKLSYEQYFGPGTRLTVT.

V gene TRBV18 combines with J gene TRBJ2-7; maybe TRBD1 (6 bases). The CDR3 extends over 17 amino acids. Germline CDR1 and CDR2: KGHSH and LQKENI. Trimming took 0 bases from V and 0 from J, leaving 15 bases between them. This CDR3 is CASSPPGGRDNSYEQYF. The CDR3 DNA is TGTGCCAGCTCACCACCTGGGGGTCGGGACAACTCCTACGAGCAGTACTTC.

Details on this clone: The same CDR3 arises from other DNA sequences in this sample as well. V and J are TRBV7-9 and TRBJ1-5; tentative D call: TRBD1 (5 bases). V was pared by 1 base and J by 5 bases, with 6 bases between. This CDR3 contains 13 residues. CDR1 is SEHNR and CDR2 is FQNEAQ in the germline V gene (reference sequence). CDR3 coding DNA: TGTGCCAGCAGCTTAGGCAGGGATCAGCCCCAGCATTTT. It is translated as CASSLGRDQPQHF.

This clone was counted only a few times. The genes are TRBV7-2 and TRBJ2-1; 10 bases line up with TRBD2. Germline lookup yields CDR1 SGHTA and CDR2 FQGNSA. J was trimmed by 8 bases and V by 3 bases; bases with no gene match: 13. There are 17 residues in the CDR3. The CDR3: CASSFPISGGAADEQFF. CDR3 DNA sequence: TGTGCCAGCAGCTTCCCCATAAGCGGGGGGGCTGCGGATGAGCAGTTCTTC. Full variable domain (outside the CDR3, taken from reference TRBV7-2 and TRBJ2-1): GAGVSQSPSNKVTEKGKDVELRCDPISGHTALYWYRQSLGQGLEFLIYFQGNSAPDKSGLPSDRFSAERTGGSVSTLTIQRTQQEDSAVYLCASSFPISGGAADEQFFGPGTRLTVL.

With respect to this clone: The sample contains more than one DNA sequence encoding this CDR3. The V and J genes are TRBV18 and TRBJ2-7; 8 bases are a match to TRBD2. The CDR3 runs to 13 residues. Germline V gene lookup returns CDR1 KGHSH and CDR2 LQKENI. V shed 3 bases, J shed 3 bases, and the junction held 1 base outside the gene matches. The CDR3 region is CASSPGTSYEQYF. The CDR3 DNA follows: TGTGCCAGCTCACCTGGGACTAGCTACGAGCAGTACTTC.

This clone was seen a few times. This rearrangement joins TRBV6-1 to TRBJ2-1; D remains unclear. The CDR3 has 12 residues. Germline V gene sequence: CDR1 MNHNS, CDR2 SASEGT. Trimming pared 4 bases from V and 7 bases from J, leaving 8 bases between. The CDR3 coding sequence is TGTGCCAGCAGTGTTACGAGGAATGAGCAGTTCTTC. It translates to CASSVTRNEQFF.

The table lists this clone with a few counts. This sequence joins TRBV5-4 and TRBJ2-7; TRBD1 might be the D (6 bases). Trimming removed 4 bases from V and 5 bases from J, with 19 bases in between. CDR3 size: 15 residues. Looked up from germline, CDR1 is SGHNT and CDR2 is YYREEE (reference sequence). The DNA of the CDR3 is TGTGCCAGCAGCAGAAACAGGGAACCTCTCAACGAGCAGTACTTC. It encodes CASSRNREPLNEQYF.

This clone was seen only a few times. The gene calls are TRBV4-3 and TRBJ2-3; D may be TRBD2 (7 bases). Germline lookup yields CDR1 LGHNA and CDR2 YSLEER. The CDR3 extends over 16 amino acids. Trimming removed 4 bases from V and 4 bases from J, with 18 bases in between. The CDR3 DNA is TGCGCCAGCAGCCGGACAAGGCGGGGGCAGGCAGATACGCAGTATTTT. Translating gives CASSRTRRGQADTQYF.

This clone came up a few times. The rearrangement links TRBV5-1 to TRBJ2-6, with D uncertain. Germline CDR1 SGHRS, CDR2 YFSETQ. Trimming shortened V by 0 bases and J by 9 bases, and 10 bases separated the two germline ends. The CDR3 is made up of 14 amino acids. The CDR3 sequence is CASSLVAGDNVLTF. DNA of the CDR3: TGCGCCAGCAGCTTGGTGGCAGGCGACAACGTCCTGACTTTC.

The chain is built from TRBV7-2 and TRBJ2-3, with D maybe TRBD2 (6 bases). V lost 4 bases to trimming and J lost 5 bases, with 16 bases between them. Germline CDR1 SGHTA, CDR2 FQGNSA. This CDR3 comprises 15 residues. CDR3 protein: CASSSRRATRDTQYF. CDR3 sequence (DNA): TGTGCCAGCAGCTCCAGGAGGGCGACACGAGATACGCAGTATTTT.

The CDR3 region has the DNA TGTGCCAGCAGTTTCAGGGATGACACTGAAGCTTTCTTT. Its protein is CASSFRDDTEAFF. This chain uses TRBV2 with TRBJ1-1; a possible D gene is TRBD1 (5 bases). Germline CDR1 is SNHLY and CDR2 is FYNNEI. The V end was cut by 5 bases, the J end by 3 bases, with 10 bases between. The length of the CDR3 is 13 residues.